Listed below are T cell receptor beta chains from one sample, sequenced in a study of blood T cell repertoires in COVID-19. Using immunoSEQ multiplex PCR, the repertoire was profiled, and TCRdb retains in-frame clones only, with some absent. Among approximately 52,000 clones listed, roughly 89% were seen once. The sequencing sample was made of peripheral blood. The receptor source for this set is a man in his 60s with active COVID-19. The CDR3 runs from the conserved cysteine through the conserved F or W. Each record gives: clone size, J gene, D gene, V gene, CDR3 protein, CDR3 DNA. The D gene is left open where the match is weak. Expanded clones get a size class; other rows say once, few or many, or leave the size out.

>.|TRBJ2-3|TRBD2|TRBV4-2
CASSQEAGADTDTQYF
TGTGCCAGCAGCCAAGAGGCGGGAGCCGACACAGATACGCAGTATTTT
>few|TRBJ2-5|TRBD2|TRBV19
CASSKITGTSGETQYF
TGTGCCAGTAGCAAGATCACAGGGACTAGCGGGGAGACCCAGTACTTC
>.|TRBJ1-1|TRBD1|TRBV7-2
CASSKGQINTEAFF
TGTGCCAGCAGCAAGGGACAGATTAACACTGAAGCTTTCTTT
>.|TRBJ2-3|.|TRBV27
CASISTDTQYF
TGTGCCAGCATCTCCACAGATACGCAGTATTTT
>.|TRBJ2-2|.|TRBV7-3
CASSILNTGELFF
TGTGCCAGCAGCATCCTCAACACCGGGGAGCTGTTTTTT
>.|TRBJ1-5|TRBD1|TRBV28
CASSLSGQSNQPQHF
TGTGCCAGCAGCTTATCGGGACAGAGCAATCAGCCCCAGCATTTT
>few|TRBJ2-7|TRBD1|TRBV19
CASSIPGQGRYEQYF
TGTGCCAGTAGTATTCCGGGACAGGGGCGCTACGAGCAGTACTTC
>.|TRBJ1-2|TRBD1|TRBV5-8
CASSPRTGGAHYGYTF
TGTGCCAGCAGCCCGAGGACAGGGGGCGCGCACTATGGCTACACCTTC
>.|TRBJ2-1|TRBD2|TRBV11-2
CASSYRWGTSGNGEQFF
TGTGCCAGCAGCTACCGGTGGGGGACTAGCGGGAACGGTGAGCAGTTCTTC
>.|TRBJ2-7|.|TRBV18
CASSPRQLTETYEQYF
TGTGCCAGCTCACCACGGCAGCTAACAGAGACCTACGAGCAGTACTTC
>.|TRBJ2-7|TRBD2|TRBV28
CASSSYPSGRDEQYF
TGTGCCAGCAGCAGCTACCCTAGCGGGAGGGACGAGCAGTACTTC
>.|TRBJ1-5|TRBD1|TRBV7-2
CASSLDRGGNQPQHF
TGTGCCAGCAGCTTAGACAGGGGCGGCAATCAGCCCCAGCATTTT
>once|TRBJ1-1|.|TRBV9
CASSAGPVSTEAFF
TGTGCCAGCAGCGCCGGTCCCGTTAGCACTGAAGCTTTCTTT
>.|TRBJ2-3|.|TRBV4-1
CASSPAVVTDTQYF
TGCGCCAGCAGCCCCGCGGTAGTCACAGATACGCAGTATTTT
>few|TRBJ1-2|.|TRBV3-1/TRBV3-2
CASSQVTDSRGYTF
TGTGCCAGCAGCCAAGTTACGGACTCGCGGGGCTACACCTTC
>.|TRBJ2-7|TRBD1|TRBV7-3
CASSLAGTGTYEQYF
TGTGCCAGCAGCTTAGCGGGGACAGGGACTTACGAGCAGTACTTC
>.|TRBJ2-1|TRBD2|TRBV12-3/TRBV12-4
CASSWREYNEQFF
TGTGCCAGCAGCTGGCGGGAGTACAATGAGCAGTTCTTC
>.|TRBJ2-1|TRBD2|TRBV18
CASSTLAGHYNEQFF
TGTGCCAGCTCAACCTTAGCGGGACACTACAATGAGCAGTTCTTC
>.|TRBJ2-2|TRBD2|TRBV4-3
CASSHPGLAVDTGELFF
TGCGCCAGCAGCCACCCGGGACTAGCGGTTGACACCGGGGAGCTGTTTTTT
>.|TRBJ2-1|.|TRBV5-8
CASSFRSRSYNEQFF
TGTGCCAGCAGCTTCCGATCCAGGTCCTACAATGAGCAGTTCTTC
>.|TRBJ2-3|TRBD2|TRBV7-2
CASSPEGLGISTDTQYF
TGTGCCAGCAGCCCCGAGGGACTAGGGATTAGCACAGATACGCAGTATTTT
>.|TRBJ2-7|.|TRBV21-1
CASSAEDRDSYEQYF
TGTGCCAGCAGCGCCGAGGACAGGGACTCCTACGAGCAGTACTTC
>few|TRBJ1-1|.|TRBV2
CASSDDSLSLPEAFF
TGTGCCAGCAGTGATGACAGTTTGAGCCTGCCTGAAGCTTTCTTT
>.|TRBJ1-5|.|TRBV30
CAWSELMSNQPQHF
TGTGCCTGGAGTGAGCTTATGAGCAATCAGCCCCAGCATTTT